What follows are 30 T cell receptor beta chains derived from one specimen sequenced in a study of cytomegalovirus exposure and HLA in healthy donors. Assay: immunoSEQ multiplex PCR; the TCRdb copy retains only in-frame clones and omits some. Found here are 150,000 or so clones, approximately 89% of them singletons; the top ten hold roughly 2.6%. Sequencing was carried out using PBMCs. All receptors derive from a man younger than 35 in good health and CMV-seropositive.

The genes are TRBV27 and TRBJ2-5; D perhaps matches TRBD1 (6 bases). Germline lookup yields CDR1 MNHEY and CDR2 SMNVEV (reference sequence). V dropped 8 bases and J dropped 0 bases, with 10 bases sitting between them. This CDR3 is 13 amino acids long. CDR3 nucleotides: TGTGCCAGCCGCGGACAGAACCAAGAGACCCAGTACTTC. It encodes CASRGQNQETQYF.

V gene TRBV6-5 combines with J gene TRBJ2-7; D is uncertain. The CDR3 sequence is 14 residues long. With 0 bases removed from V and 6 bases from J, the gap between germline ends came to 12 bases. Germline V gene lookup returns CDR1 MNHEY and CDR2 SVGAGI. The CDR3 nucleotides are TGTGCCAGCAGTTACTCGTGGCGAGGTGGCGAGCAGTACTTC. As protein: CASSYSWRGGEQYF.

J is TRBJ1-5 and V is TRBV6-6; tentative D call: TRBD1 (5 bases). Germline CDR1 reads MNHNY; CDR2 reads SVGAGI (reference sequence). The CDR3 sequence is 16 residues long. Trimming left V 4 bases short and J 1 base short, with 14 bases between. CDR3 DNA: TGTGCCAGCAGTTCTCCAGGGTTGGGGAGCAATCAGCCCCAGCATTTT. Protein product: CASSSPGLGSNQPQHF.

This chain links TRBV7-3 with TRBJ2-2; 9 nucleotides match TRBD1. This CDR3 spans 15 amino acids. V was pared by 4 bases and J by 4 bases, with 4 bases of the junction left unmatched. Germline V gene lookup returns CDR1 SGHTA and CDR2 FQGTGA. As DNA, the CDR3 is TGTGCCAGCAGCTCGACAGGGGGGACCACCGGGGAGCTGTTTTTT. It is translated as CASSSTGGTTGELFF.

The chain combines TRBV30 with TRBJ1-2; 9 bases map to TRBD1. This CDR3 contains 15 residues. After removal of 8 bases from V and 5 bases from J, the junction contained 15 bases not matched to a gene. CDR1 is GTSNPN and CDR2 is SVGIG in the germline V gene (reference sequence). In DNA form, the CDR3 reads TGTGCCGGAGACGGGACAGGGCCTGTTCCTTATGGCTACACCTTC. Residues: CAGDGTGPVPYGYTF.

The chain has TRBV6-6 and TRBJ2-3, with TRBD2 identical over 9 bases. From germline, CDR1 is MNHNY and CDR2 SVGAGI (reference sequence). V lost 11 bases and J lost 6; bases outside the gene matches: 9. The CDR3 runs 13 residues. The CDR3 protein is CAVGREGGDTQYF. In DNA form, the CDR3 reads TGTGCCGTAGGGCGGGAGGGCGGGGATACGCAGTATTTT.

The CDR3 reads CAWSRGWSGTRRYEQYF. In DNA, the CDR3 is TGTGCCTGGAGCCGAGGATGGTCCGGGACTAGACGGTACGAGCAGTACTTC. This sequence joins TRBV30 and TRBJ2-7, with TRBD2 matching over 8 bases. The ends lost 3 bases at V and 4 bases at J; junction bases unmatched: 17. This CDR3 is built from 17 residues. From germline, CDR1 is GTSNPN and CDR2 SVGIG (reference sequence).

This clone was recorded once. V is TRBV28 and J is TRBJ1-1; D is uncertain. The ends were cut back, 10 bases at V and 4 bases at J, with 19 bases in the middle. This CDR3 has 14 residues. Per germline, CDR1 MDHEN and CDR2 SYDVKM. This chain's CDR3 is CATGERIWATEAFF. CDR3 bases: TGTGCCACTGGGGAGCGGATCTGGGCCACTGAAGCTTTCTTT.

This clone was recorded only once. The chain recombines TRBV15 with TRBJ2-3; possible D gene TRBD2, 5 bases. This CDR3 has 15 amino acids. The V end lost 8 bases, the J end lost 2 bases, and 17 bases lay between the germline ends. Germline V CDR1 and CDR2: LNHNV, YYDKDF (reference sequence). In DNA form, the CDR3 reads TGTGCCACCTCAGCCCTAAGCGGCCTCACAGATACGCAGTATTTT. Translation gives CATSALSGLTDTQYF.

The chain carries TRBV28 and TRBJ2-7; 9 bases match TRBD1. CDR1 and CDR2 (germline): MDHEN, SYDVKM. Trimming took 7 bases from V and 6 from J; bases not matched to a gene: 10. The CDR3 contains 14 residues. The CDR3 protein is CASTQGDRVGEQYF. CDR3 nucleotides: TGTGCCAGCACCCAGGGGGACAGGGTCGGCGAGCAGTACTTC.

The chain combines TRBV28 with TRBJ1-5; a possible D gene is TRBD1 (5 bases). The length of the CDR3 is 22 residues. V lost 10 bases to trimming and J lost 0 bases, with 37 bases between them. The germline CDR1 and CDR2 sequences are MDHEN and SYDVKM. CDR3 residues: CATLDSPALLGPSPYSNQPQHF. CDR3 DNA sequence: TGTGCCACCTTAGACAGCCCTGCTTTATTAGGCCCTTCCCCTTATAGCAATCAGCCCCAGCATTTT.

This chain uses TRBV19 with TRBJ1-5, with 7 bases fitting TRBD1. Germline CDR1 LNHDA, CDR2 SQIVND (reference sequence). J was trimmed by 0 bases and V by 5 bases; bases with no gene match: 7. This CDR3 has 16 amino acids. The CDR3 nucleotides read TGTGCCAGTAGTTTAAATACAGGGGATAGCAATCAGCCCCAGCATTTT. Protein: CASSLNTGDSNQPQHF.

This rearrangement joins TRBV27 to TRBJ2-1; possible D gene TRBD2, 5 bases. Germline V gives CDR1 MNHEY, CDR2 SMNVEV (reference sequence). Trimming shortened V by 8 bases and J by 4 bases, and 6 bases separated the two germline ends. CDR3 length: 11 residues. CDR3 protein: CASSGYNEQFF. CDR3 bases: TGTGCCAGCTCGGGGTACAATGAGCAGTTCTTC.

The chain couples TRBV6-5 to TRBJ2-7; 7 bases match TRBD2. V was clipped by 6 bases and J by 1 base; unmatched bases: 9. The CDR3 has 15 residues. Germline loops: CDR1 MNHEY, CDR2 SVGAGI. For the CDR3, the DNA is TGTGCCAGCAGGCCACGGGGGGAGGTTTCCTACGAGCAGTACTTC. It specifies CASRPRGEVSYEQYF.

The chain carries TRBV4-3 and TRBJ2-2; 7 positions agree with TRBD2. This CDR3 contains 16 residues. Germline V gene lookup returns CDR1 LGHNA and CDR2 YSLEER. V lost 0 bases, J lost 9 bases, and 10 bases stayed unmatched. Written as DNA, the CDR3 is TGCGCCAGCAGCCAAGATCAGCGGGAACTTCCACGGGAGCTGTTTTTT. Amino acid sequence: CASSQDQRELPRELFF.

The chain couples TRBV5-1 to TRBJ2-7, with D possibly matching TRBD2 (5 bases). V was pared by 0 bases and J by 3 bases, with 10 bases between. Germline V lookup: CDR1 SGHRS, CDR2 YFSETQ. CDR3 length equals 14 residues. The CDR3 is CASSLATGSYEQYF. The DNA of the CDR3 is TGCGCCAGCAGCTTGGCCACGGGGAGCTACGAGCAGTACTTC.

The chain uses TRBV7-2 and TRBJ2-7; 10 bases line up with TRBD2. V shed 1 base and J 4 bases; nucleotides not matched to a gene: 7. Germline CDR1 and CDR2: SGHTA and FQGNSA. This CDR3 is 16 amino acids long. Here the CDR3 reads CASSLESSGGTYEQYF. CDR3 nucleotides: TGTGCCAGCAGCTTAGAGTCTAGCGGGGGTACGTACGAGCAGTACTTC. Full variable domain (remainder filled in from reference TRBV7-2 and TRBJ2-7): GAGVSQSPSNKVTEKGKDVELRCDPISGHTALYWYRQSLGQGLEFLIYFQGNSAPDKSGLPSDRFSAERTGGSVSTLTIQRTQQEDSAVYLCASSLESSGGTYEQYFGPGTRLTVT.

The rearrangement links TRBV7-2 to TRBJ2-1; a weak D match, TRBD2 (5 bases). CDR1 SGHTA and CDR2 FQGNSA come from the germline V gene. This CDR3 is built from 12 residues. The ends were cut back, 5 bases at V and 9 bases at J, with 11 bases in the middle. The CDR3 loop reads CASSPHEGEQFF. CDR3 nucleotide sequence: TGTGCCAGCAGCCCCCACGAGGGTGAGCAGTTCTTC.

A note on this clone: Other DNA sequences within the sample encode an identical CDR3. The chain carries TRBV7-2 and TRBJ2-5; 14 bases agree with TRBD2. The V segment lost 1 base and the J segment 2 bases; nucleotides outside the gene matches: 0. The CDR3 has 16 amino acids. Germline V lookup: CDR1 SGHTA, CDR2 FQGNSA. The CDR3 DNA reads as TGTGCCAGCAGCTTAGGACTAGCGGGGGGGCAAGAGACCCAGTACTTC. This encodes CASSLGLAGGQETQYF. Full variable domain (remainder filled in from reference TRBV7-2 and TRBJ2-5): GAGVSQSPSNKVTEKGKDVELRCDPISGHTALYWYRQSLGQGLEFLIYFQGNSAPDKSGLPSDRFSAERTGGSVSTLTIQRTQQEDSAVYLCASSLGLAGGQETQYFGPGTRLLVL.

V and J are TRBV20-1 and TRBJ2-5; D not certain. Germline CDR1 and CDR2: DFQATT and SNEGSKA (reference sequence). CDR3 size: 9 residues. CDR3 loop: CSLRETQYF. The CDR3 DNA follows: TGCAGCCTGCGGGAGACCCAGTACTTC.

The chain combines TRBV29-1 with TRBJ2-1; TRBD2 aligns across 7 bases. After removal of 3 bases from V and 15 bases from J, the junction contained 20 bases not matched to a gene. The CDR3 consists of 15 residues. From germline, CDR1 is SQVTM and CDR2 ANQGSEA. The CDR3 region has the DNA TGCAGCGTTGAGGGGGGGTCCGGTCGGCCCGTCGGCGGGTTCTTC. Translated: CSVEGGSGRPVGGFF.

The rearrangement uses TRBV4-3 and TRBJ2-7; 7 nucleotides line up with TRBD1. This CDR3 contains 15 residues. The germline V gene has CDR1 LGHNA and CDR2 YSLEER. The V segment lost 3 bases and the J segment 3 bases; nucleotides outside the gene matches: 8. For the CDR3, the DNA is TGCGCCAGCAGCCACGAAGGGAGACAGGGCTACGAGCAGTACTTC. Its protein is CASSHEGRQGYEQYF.

This chain uses TRBV4-1 with TRBJ1-1; possibly TRBD1 for D (5 bases). CDR3 length: 18 residues. The germline V gene has CDR1 MGHRA and CDR2 YSYEKL. V was cut by 1 base and J by 1 base, with 19 bases left in between. CDR3 sequence reads: CASSQVGKPWGTNTEAFF. CDR3 bases: TGCGCCAGCAGCCAAGTGGGGAAACCGTGGGGCACGAACACTGAAGCTTTCTTT.

The chain has TRBV4-1 and TRBJ1-1; no firm D call. The CDR3 consists of 15 residues. Germline V gene lookup returns CDR1 MGHRA and CDR2 YSYEKL. Deletions cut 4 bases from V and 3 bases from J, with 15 bases between. The CDR3 nucleotides are TGCGCCAGCAGCCGAGGCGTCCCCGGGGACACTGAAGCTTTCTTT. It encodes CASSRGVPGDTEAFF.

The CDR3 nucleotides are TGTGCCAGCAGAAAAGGACAAAGCCCCTACAATGAGCAGTTCTTC. Its translation: CASRKGQSPYNEQFF. The chain recombines TRBV6-5 with TRBJ2-1, with a weak D call TRBD1 (5 bases). The V gene's germline CDR1 is MNHEY and CDR2 SVGAGI. V lost 6 bases, J lost 2 bases, and 14 bases lay in between. The CDR3 is made up of 15 amino acids.

The sample holds a few counts of this clone. This CDR3 is CASSLQSGAGSNEQFF. CDR3 DNA sequence: TGTGCCAGCAGCTTACAGAGCGGAGCGGGCTCCAATGAGCAGTTCTTC. This rearrangement joins TRBV7-2 to TRBJ2-1; D is possibly TRBD2 (6 bases). Germline CDR1 is SGHTA and CDR2 is FQGNSA. This CDR3 is 16 amino acids long. V lost 2 bases and J 6 bases, leaving 17 bases between the germline ends.

V usage is TRBV5-8 and J usage is TRBJ2-1; no definite D call. CDR1 is SGHTS and CDR2 is YDEGEE in the germline V gene. V was shortened by 1 base and J by 9 bases, with 14 bases between the two germline ends. CDR3 length: 14 residues. In DNA, the CDR3 is TGTGCCAGCAGCTTGATGGTCGTTTCGAGTGAGCAGTTCTTC. Translation: CASSLMVVSSEQFF.

The rearrangement joins TRBV7-6 to TRBJ1-3, with D uncertain. The germline V gene encodes CDR1 SGHVS and CDR2 FNYEAQ. The CDR3 runs to 15 residues. V lost 4 bases and J lost 0, with 10 bases in between. The CDR3 region is CASSYGLISGNTIYF. CDR3 nucleotides: TGTGCCAGCAGCTATGGACTGATCTCTGGAAACACCATATATTTT.

The chain joins TRBV11-2 to TRBJ1-4; 7 bases line up with TRBD1. The CDR3 contains 15 residues. CDR1 is SGHAT and CDR2 is FQNNGV in the germline V gene. With 3 bases clipped from V and 3 bases from J, the junction kept 4 bases outside the gene matches. CDR3: CASSFGGQSNEKLFF. Written as DNA, the CDR3 is TGTGCCAGCAGCTTCGGGGGACAGTCTAATGAAAAACTGTTTTTT.

V is TRBV5-8 and J is TRBJ2-5; 12 bases fit TRBD2. V gave up 4 bases and J gave up 4 bases; unmatched junction bases: 5. Germline CDR1 reads SGHTS; CDR2 reads YDEGEE. The CDR3 runs 15 residues. The CDR3 sequence is CASSSGLAGTETQYF. CDR3 in DNA: TGTGCCAGCAGCAGTGGACTAGCGGGAACAGAGACCCAGTACTTC. The entire variable domain, with the rest obtained from reference TRBV5-8 and TRBJ2-5, is as follows: EAGVTQSPTHLIKTRGQQATLRCSPISGHTSVYWYQQALGLGLQFLLWYDEGEERNRGNFPPRFSGRQFPNYSSELNVNALELEDSALYLCASSSGLAGTETQYFGPGTRLLVL.